A single sample is the source of the 13 T cell receptor beta chains below, sequenced in a study of shared clonotypes between healthy human individuals. Some clones are missing from TCRdb's copy, which holds only in-frame ones; the method was immunoSEQ multiplex PCR. In the table there are roughly 1,500,000 clones, approximately 98.5% of which are singletons. Sequencing used naive CD4+ T cells sorted from blood. The subset: CD45RA+ positively selected. These receptors originate from a man between 25 and 39 years old in good health.

The chain has TRBV5-6 and TRBJ2-1; D possibly corresponds to TRBD2 (5 bases). CDR1 is SGHDT and CDR2 is YYEEEE in the germline V gene. V lost 0 bases, J lost 0 bases, and 7 bases lay in between. The length of the CDR3 is 15 residues. The CDR3 protein is CASSLGRSSYNEQFF. The DNA for the CDR3 is TGTGCCAGCAGCTTGGGGAGGAGCTCCTACAATGAGCAGTTCTTC.

This clone was observed a single time. The gene calls are TRBV7-9 and TRBJ2-7; a possible D gene is TRBD2 (6 bases). V was pared by 8 bases and J by 6 bases, with 20 bases between. The CDR3 covers 14 residues. Germline V CDR1 and CDR2: SEHNR, FQNEAQ (reference sequence). The CDR3 sequence is CASGEVGSEGEQYF. The CDR3 bases are TGTGCCAGCGGGGAGGTGGGGTCCGAGGGCGAGCAGTACTTC.

The genes are TRBV19 and TRBJ2-3; weak D call: TRBD2 (5 bases). V lost 5 bases and J 4 bases, leaving 19 bases between the germline ends. Germline V gives CDR1 LNHDA, CDR2 SQIVND (reference sequence). CDR3 size: 16 residues. DNA for the CDR3: TGTGCCAGTAGTCGACGGGCCCCACCTAGCCCAGATACGCAGTATTTT. Protein sequence: CASSRRAPPSPDTQYF.

This clone was recorded once. The V gene is TRBV11-2, the J gene TRBJ2-7, with TRBD1 as a possible D gene (5 bases). CDR1 and CDR2 (germline): SGHAT, FQNNGV. V lost 3 bases and J lost 3, with 9 bases in between. The CDR3 has 13 amino acids. The CDR3 bases are TGTGCCAGCAGCTTCACCAGGGTCTACGAGCAGTACTTC. This sequence encodes CASSFTRVYEQYF.

The rearrangement joins TRBV5-1 to TRBJ2-2, with 7 positions matching TRBD2. The CDR3 consists of 15 residues. Germline assignment: CDR1 SGHRS and CDR2 YFSETQ. J lost 4 bases, V lost 4 bases, and 7 bases had no gene match. DNA of the CDR3: TGCGCCAGCAGCGATTCCGGGACTACCACCGGGGAGCTGTTTTTT. The encoded protein is CASSDSGTTTGELFF.

The chain has TRBV28 and TRBJ1-3; weak D call: TRBD1 (5 bases). Germline V CDR1 and CDR2: MDHEN, SYDVKM. The CDR3 covers 16 residues. The V end lost 5 bases, the J end lost 4 bases, and 18 bases lay between the germline ends. The CDR3 loop reads CASSPLSGRVGNTIYF. CDR3 nucleotide sequence: TGTGCCAGCAGTCCGCTTAGTGGCAGGGTGGGAAACACCATATATTTT.

This clone was observed a single time. The V call is TRBV11-2, the J call TRBJ2-7; 8 bases agree with TRBD2. J gave up 12 bases and V 7 bases, and 8 bases lay outside the gene matches. The length of the CDR3 is 11 residues. Germline V CDR1 and CDR2: SGHAT, FQNNGV. The CDR3 here is CASMEREFRYF. CDR3 sequence (DNA): TGTGCCAGCATGGAGCGGGAGTTCAGGTACTTC. Complete variable domain (other parts from reference TRBV11-2 and TRBJ2-7): EAGVAQSPRYKIIEKRQSVAFWCNPISGHATLYWYQQILGQGPKLLIQFQNNGVVDDSQLPKDRFSAERLKGVDSTLKIQPAKLEDSAVYLCASMEREFRYFGPGTRLTVT.

This clone has a single count. This chain connects TRBV21-1 to TRBJ1-2. TRBV21-1 is a known pseudogene. The CDR3 runs 17 residues. CDR3 loop: CASAKQQHSTRDYGYTF. The CDR3 DNA reads TGTGCCAGCGCCAAGCAGCAGCATTCAACCAGAGACTATGGCTACACCTTC.

This clone was counted once. The chain is built from TRBV2 and TRBJ1-1; D may be TRBD1 (6 bases). Germline V gene data show CDR1 as SNHLY and CDR2 as FYNNEI. V was pared by 6 bases and J by 1 base, with 9 bases between. The CDR3 totals 13 residues. CDR3 DNA sequence: TGTGCCAGCAGGTTACAGGGGAACACTGAAGCTTTCTTT. Its translation: CASRLQGNTEAFF.

This rearrangement joins TRBV7-3 to TRBJ2-7, with D uncertain. V was trimmed by 5 bases and J by 0 bases, leaving 14 bases between them. The CDR3 has 15 amino acids. Germline V CDR1 and CDR2: SGHTA, FQGTGA. CDR3 region: CASSLEPGSSYEQYF. The DNA for the CDR3 is TGTGCCAGCAGCCTAGAACCGGGCAGCTCCTACGAGCAGTACTTC.

The rearrangement links TRBV29-1 to TRBJ2-3; 8 bases line up with TRBD1. This CDR3 spans 13 amino acids. Germline V gene data show CDR1 as SQVTM and CDR2 as ANQGSEA. Trimming took 7 bases from V and 6 from J; bases not matched to a gene: 9. In DNA form, the CDR3 reads TGCAGCGCCCAGGCAGGGGGCGCGGATACGCAGTATTTT. Translation gives CSAQAGGADTQYF.

This sequence joins TRBV7-9 and TRBJ2-1; 10 bases agree with TRBD2. CDR1 SEHNR and CDR2 FQNEAQ come from the germline V gene (reference sequence). The length of the CDR3 is 19 residues. With 3 bases clipped from V and 4 bases from J, the junction kept 15 bases outside the gene matches. CDR3 coding DNA: TGTGCCAGCAGCTTCCCCAAGCTAGCGGGAGCTGCGTCTTACAATGAGCAGTTCTTC. Residues: CASSFPKLAGAASYNEQFF.

The genes are TRBV27 and TRBJ2-1; 13 nucleotides line up with TRBD2. The CDR3 has 18 residues. Germline V lookup: CDR1 MNHEY, CDR2 SMNVEV (reference sequence). Trimming took 0 bases from V and 2 from J; bases not matched to a gene: 4. CDR3 sequence reads: CASSLSRTSGRAYNEQFF. The CDR3 DNA sequence: TGTGCCAGCAGTTTATCGCGAACTAGCGGGAGGGCCTACAATGAGCAGTTCTTC.